This T cell receptor beta chain emerged from a study of cytomegalovirus exposure and HLA in healthy donors. Turning to the study itself: Unique TCRs numbering about 85 million, obtained from HLA-typed donors, made up an early data release. Overall study findings and caveats: As confirmed in vitro, three CMV-associated chains were specific for CMV antigens. The classifier was said to identify cytomegalovirus status with high specificity and sensitivity.

Regarding this clone: Its antigen is undetermined.

This CDR3 has 13 amino acids. The V gene end was trimmed by 5 bases and the J gene end by 7 bases; junction bases not matched to a gene: 7. Germline CDR1 SGHTA, CDR2 FQGNSA. PCR involved 60 Vbeta and 13 Jbeta primers. Repertoires were generated with immunoSEQ multiplex PCR, while TCRdb's copy carries only in-frame clones and drops some. The sample lists about 94,000 clones, over 65% occurring once. The receptor's source is a woman aged 60 to 75 in good health and CMV-seronegative. V is TRBV7-2 and J is TRBJ1-1, with 7 nucleotides matching TRBD1. The sequencing input was PBMCs. The CDR3: CASSLDRDIEAFF. CDR3 coding DNA: TGTGCCAGCAGCCTCGACAGGGATATTGAAGCTTTCTTT.